This TCR beta chain was identified during a study of response to subunit inactivated influenza vaccine. Trimming left V 5 bases short and J 4 bases short, with 12 bases between. This CDR3 contains 14 residues. TCRdb called the RT-PCR reads again in MiXCR, with one record for every CDR3 protein. The sample shows about 500,000 distinct CDR3 sequences, 16% of them seen only once. This TCR was sampled from a man between 50 and 69 years old who received an inactivated influenza vaccine. Here the sequenced sample was CD4+ T cells sorted from PBMCs, taken about 24 months after vaccination. The rearrangement links TRBV12-3 or TRBV12-4 to TRBJ1-3; D perhaps matches TRBD1 (5 bases). The CDR3 region has the DNA TGTGCCAGCAGTCAGGGCACGGGAGGAAACACCATATATTTT. It is translated as CASSQGTGGNTIYF.